One sample yielded the 14 T cell receptor beta chains listed below, sequenced in a study of response to subunit inactivated influenza vaccine. TCRdb recomputed calls from the RT-PCR reads with MiXCR, one row per CDR3 protein. The table has hundreds of thousands of distinct CDR3 sequences, more than 11% seen once; the top ten hold 6% to 7%. The sample consisted of PBMCs from blood, taken less than 15 days before vaccination. The receptors here all came from a man aged 45-65 years who received an inactivated influenza vaccine.

This clonotype came up a few times. The chain combines TRBV7-9 with TRBJ2-2; 12 bases are shared with TRBD1. The CDR3 is made up of 14 amino acids. The J segment lost 6 bases and the V segment lost 10 bases, leaving 6 bases of the junction unmatched. In germline, CDR1 is SEHNR, CDR2 FQNEAQ (reference sequence). The CDR3 sequence is CANDRDRGPGELFF. CDR3 DNA sequence: TGTGCCAACGACCGGGACAGGGGGCCCGGGGAGCTGTTTTTT.

This clonotype occurred a few times. V gene TRBV11-1 combines with J gene TRBJ2-1; 8 bases match TRBD1. Germline loops: CDR1 SGHAT, CDR2 FQDESV (reference sequence). The J segment lost 3 bases and the V segment lost 3 bases, leaving 13 bases of the junction unmatched. CDR3 length: 18 amino acids. In DNA, the CDR3 is TGTGCCAGCAGCTTCGGGACAGGCGAGGGGGTCCGCTACAATGAGCAGTTCTTC. Translating gives CASSFGTGEGVRYNEQFF.

This clonotype was counted between two and nine times. The gene calls are TRBV6-2 or TRBV6-3 and TRBJ1-1; the D is unclear. This CDR3 is built from 14 residues. Germline CDR1 and CDR2: MNHEY and SVGEGT. Trimming stripped 1 base from V and 0 bases from J, with 6 bases between. CDR3 protein: CASSYFEVNTEAFF. The CDR3, as DNA: TGTGCCAGCAGTTACTTTGAGGTGAACACTGAAGCTTTCTTT.

V and J are TRBV4-1 and TRBJ2-1; TRBD2 aligns across 13 bases. Trimming took 0 bases from V and 9 from J; bases not matched to a gene: 5. The germline V gene has CDR1 MGHRA and CDR2 YSYEKL. The CDR3 has 16 amino acids. The CDR3 sequence: CASSQDTSGGAAEQFF. The CDR3 DNA follows: TGCGCCAGCAGCCAAGATACTAGCGGGGGGGCCGCTGAGCAGTTCTTC.

This clonotype occurred a few times. The CDR3 loop reads CASRPTKLRGDTQYF. The CDR3 region has the DNA TGTGCCAGCAGGCCAACTAAGTTACGGGGAGATACGCAGTATTTT. This rearrangement joins TRBV13 to TRBJ2-3; possible D gene TRBD2, 5 bases. From germline, CDR1 is PRHDT and CDR2 FYEKMQ (reference sequence). This CDR3 spans 15 amino acids. V was trimmed by 6 bases and J by 5 bases, leaving 18 bases between them.

This clonotype has only a few counts. The rearrangement links TRBV3-1 to TRBJ2-7; D might be TRBD2 (6 bases). Germline V gives CDR1 LGHDT, CDR2 YNNKEL (reference sequence). The ends were cut back, 4 bases at V and 6 bases at J, with 16 bases in the middle. CDR3 length: 14 amino acids. The CDR3 sequence: CASSRRGSFLEQYF. The CDR3 DNA follows: TGTGCCAGCAGCCGCCGGGGGAGTTTCCTCGAGCAGTACTTC.

This clonotype has just a few counts. The chain carries TRBV2 and TRBJ2-7; D is possibly TRBD1 (6 bases). V was pared by 5 bases and J by 6 bases, with 17 bases between. CDR1 and CDR2 (germline): SNHLY, FYNNEI. The CDR3 has 14 residues. In nucleotides, the CDR3 is TGTGCCAGCAGTCCCAGGGGTTTTGGATTCGAGCAGTACTTC. It yields the protein CASSPRGFGFEQYF.

This clonotype was seen more than once but under ten times. This CDR3 is CASRQQGANTEAFF. The CDR3 nucleotides read TGTGCCAGCAGACAGCAGGGGGCCAACACTGAAGCTTTCTTT. The chain joins TRBV12-3 or TRBV12-4 to TRBJ1-1; 8 bases line up with TRBD1. V lost 6 bases, J lost 2 bases, and 5 bases stayed unmatched. The CDR3 spans 14 residues.

In its sample, this clonotype was seen a few times. The J gene is TRBJ2-3, the V gene TRBV2; D is perhaps TRBD1 or TRBD2 (6 bases each). The CDR3 loop spans 15 amino acids. The V end lost 6 bases, the J end lost 2 bases, and 15 bases lay between the germline ends. CDR1 and CDR2 (germline): SNHLY, FYNNEI. CDR3 loop: CASRVQGLSTDTQYF. CDR3 bases: TGTGCCAGCAGGGTACAGGGACTTTCCACAGATACGCAGTATTTT.

The rearrangement joins TRBV11-1 to TRBJ2-7; 8 bases agree with TRBD2. The CDR3 contains 19 residues. The germline CDR1 and CDR2 sequences are SGHAT and FQDESV (reference sequence). The trim removed 5 bases at V and 0 bases at J, leaving 18 bases unmatched. This chain's CDR3 is CASSKDGPSGPSGSYEQYF. The CDR3 region has the DNA TGTGCCAGCAGCAAGGACGGGCCTAGCGGGCCGTCGGGCTCCTACGAGCAGTACTTC.

This clonotype was seen at least ten times. This rearrangement joins TRBV4-3 to TRBJ2-7; 9 nucleotides match TRBD2. The junction had 5 bases not matched to a gene; V was cut back by 2 bases and J by 3 bases. Germline V CDR1 and CDR2: LGHNA, YSLEER. The CDR3 covers 15 residues. CDR3 in DNA: TGCGCCAGCAGCCAAAGACTAGCGGCAGACTACGAGCAGTACTTC. Translation gives CASSQRLAADYEQYF.

V gene TRBV7-9 combines with J gene TRBJ2-3; the D is unclear. V shed 1 base and J shed 0 bases, with 11 bases lying between them. The CDR3 is 16 amino acids. Germline CDR1 SEHNR, CDR2 FQNEAQ (reference sequence). CDR3: CASSLGAATSTDTQYF. CDR3 coding DNA: TGTGCCAGCAGCTTAGGGGCAGCAACTAGCACAGATACGCAGTATTTT.

This clonotype was observed at least ten times. The gene calls are TRBV28 and TRBJ2-7; D not certain. The germline gives CDR1 MDHEN, CDR2 SYDVKM. Trimming pared 5 bases from V and 1 base from J, leaving 15 bases between. The CDR3 runs to 15 residues. The DNA for the CDR3 is TGTGCCAGCAGTCCATTAGCCATCCTATCCTACGAGCAGTACTTC. This gives the protein CASSPLAILSYEQYF. Full variable domain (remainder filled in from reference TRBV28 and TRBJ2-7): DVKVTQSSRYLVKRTGEKVFLECVQDMDHENMFWYRQDPGLGLRLIYFSYDVKMKEKGDIPEGYSVSREKKERFSLILESASTNQTSMYLCASSPLAILSYEQYFGPGTRLTVT.

The table lists this clonotype with a few counts. This chain connects TRBV4-1 to TRBJ2-5; D assignment may be TRBD1 or TRBD2 (5 bases each). The CDR3 is 15 residues long. Germline lookup yields CDR1 MGHRA and CDR2 YSYEKL. The V end lost 0 bases, the J end lost 5 bases, and 13 bases lay between the germline ends. The CDR3 bases are TGCGCCAGCAGCCAAGACGGGGCAGGTCGGGAGACCCAGTACTTC. Translation gives CASSQDGAGRETQYF.